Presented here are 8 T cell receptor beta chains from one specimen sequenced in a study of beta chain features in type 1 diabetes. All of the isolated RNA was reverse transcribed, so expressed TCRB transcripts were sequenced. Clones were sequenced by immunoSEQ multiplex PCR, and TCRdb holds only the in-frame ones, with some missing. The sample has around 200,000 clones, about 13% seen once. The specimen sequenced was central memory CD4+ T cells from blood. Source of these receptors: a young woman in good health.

DNA of the CDR3: TGTGCCAGCAGTTACATAGCGGGAGATTTCACCGGGGAGCTGTTTTTT. This translates into CASSYIAGDFTGELFF. The chain recombines TRBV6-6 with TRBJ2-2, with 9 bases matching TRBD2. The CDR3 sequence is 16 residues long. From germline, CDR1 is MNHNY and CDR2 SVGAGI (reference sequence). J was trimmed by 4 bases and V by 2 bases; bases with no gene match: 5.

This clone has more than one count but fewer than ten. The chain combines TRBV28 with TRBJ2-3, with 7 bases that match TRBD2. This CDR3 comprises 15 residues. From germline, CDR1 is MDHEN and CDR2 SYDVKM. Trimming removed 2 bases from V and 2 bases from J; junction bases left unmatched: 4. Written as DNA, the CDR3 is TGTGCCAGCAGTTTAAGCGGGAAGGACACAGATACGCAGTATTTT. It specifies CASSLSGKDTDTQYF.

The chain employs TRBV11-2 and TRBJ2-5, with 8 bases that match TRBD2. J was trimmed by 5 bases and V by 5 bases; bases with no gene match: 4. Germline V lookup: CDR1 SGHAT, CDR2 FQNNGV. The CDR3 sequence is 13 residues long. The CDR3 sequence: CASSEREWETQYF. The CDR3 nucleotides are TGTGCCAGCAGCGAGCGGGAGTGGGAGACCCAGTACTTC.

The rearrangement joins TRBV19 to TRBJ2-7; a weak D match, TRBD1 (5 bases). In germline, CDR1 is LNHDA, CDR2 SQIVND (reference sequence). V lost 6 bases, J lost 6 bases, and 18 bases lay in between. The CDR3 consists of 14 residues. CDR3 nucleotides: TGTGCCAGTAGAGCGCAGGGTTCAGCCCTCGAGCAGTACTTC. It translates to CASRAQGSALEQYF.

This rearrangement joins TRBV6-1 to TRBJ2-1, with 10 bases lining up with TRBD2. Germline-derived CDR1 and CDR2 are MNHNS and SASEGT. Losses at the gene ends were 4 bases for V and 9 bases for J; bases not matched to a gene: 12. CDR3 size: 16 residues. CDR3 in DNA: TGTGCCAGCAGTGCATTCACTAGCGGGATACGGGGTGAGCAGTTCTTC. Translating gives CASSAFTSGIRGEQFF.

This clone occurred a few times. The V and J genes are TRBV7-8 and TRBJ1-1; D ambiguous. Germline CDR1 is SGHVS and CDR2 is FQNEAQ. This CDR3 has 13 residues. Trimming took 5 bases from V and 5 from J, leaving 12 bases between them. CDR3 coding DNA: TGTGCCAGCAGCGGAGAGGGTTATACTGAAGCTTTCTTT. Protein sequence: CASSGEGYTEAFF.

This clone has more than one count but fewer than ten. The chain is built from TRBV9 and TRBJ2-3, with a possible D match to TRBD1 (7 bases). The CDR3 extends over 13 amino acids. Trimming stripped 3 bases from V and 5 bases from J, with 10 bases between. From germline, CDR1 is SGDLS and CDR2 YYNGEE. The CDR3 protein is CASSAQGGDTQYF. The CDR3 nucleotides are TGTGCCAGCAGCGCCCAGGGGGGAGATACGCAGTATTTT.

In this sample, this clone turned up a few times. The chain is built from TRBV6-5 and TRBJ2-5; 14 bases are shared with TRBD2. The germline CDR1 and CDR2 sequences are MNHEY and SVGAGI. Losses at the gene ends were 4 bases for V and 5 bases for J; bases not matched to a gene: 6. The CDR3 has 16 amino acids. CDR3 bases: TGTGCCAGCAGTTCCGGACTAGCGGGAGGATGGGAGACCCAGTACTTC. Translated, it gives CASSSGLAGGWETQYF.